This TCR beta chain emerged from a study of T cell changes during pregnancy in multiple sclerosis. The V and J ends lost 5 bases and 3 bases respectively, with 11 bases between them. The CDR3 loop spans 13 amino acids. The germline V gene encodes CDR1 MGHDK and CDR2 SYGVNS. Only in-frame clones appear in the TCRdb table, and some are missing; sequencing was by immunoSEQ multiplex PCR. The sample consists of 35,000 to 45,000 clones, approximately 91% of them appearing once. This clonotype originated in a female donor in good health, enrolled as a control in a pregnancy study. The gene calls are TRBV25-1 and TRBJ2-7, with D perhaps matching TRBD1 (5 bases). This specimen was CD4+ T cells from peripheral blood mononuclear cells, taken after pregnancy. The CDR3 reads CASSQGRNYEQYF. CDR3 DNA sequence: TGTGCCAGCAGTCAGGGCAGAAACTACGAGCAGTACTTC.